This TCR beta chain was sequenced during a study of T cells after yellow fever vaccination. TCRdb itself ran the 5' RACE reads through MiXCR, one entry per CDR3 protein. The sample has about 58,000 distinct CDR3 sequences, more than 5.5% seen once. This sample comprised CD8+ T cells sorted from PBMCs, obtained on the day of the first yellow fever vaccination. The TCR was taken from a man in his late teens or twenties who received the YFV17D yellow fever vaccine.

CDR3 in DNA: TGTGCCAGCAGTCAGGGGATCGACGGGGGGGCTCGCGATGAGCAGTTCTTC. This translates into CASSQGIDGGARDEQFF. V gene TRBV27 combines with J gene TRBJ2-1; 8 bases agree with TRBD2. The CDR3 covers 17 residues. The germline V gene has CDR1 MNHEY and CDR2 SMNVEV (reference sequence). V trimming: 5 bases; J trimming: 8 bases; junction bases outside the gene matches: 17.